This is a list of T cell receptor beta chains from one sample in a study of T cells in Graves' hyperthyroidism and ophthalmopathy. TCRdb used MiXCR to reprocess the multiplex PCR reads, holding one entry per CDR3 protein. The table has 500,000 to 650,000 distinct CDR3 sequences, approximately 15% seen once. The sequencing sample was made of blood. These receptors were taken from a woman aged 35 to 49 with Graves' hyperthyroidism. Both conserved end residues are part of each CDR3. Fields, in order: D gene, V gene, J gene, clone size, CDR3 DNA, CDR3 protein. D genes are given only for firm matches. Where a row states a size, it is once, few, many or the class of an expanded clone; other rows omit it.

TRBD2	TRBV9	TRBJ2-3	few	TGTGCCAGCAGCGTAGGTCTACTAGCGACAGATACGCAGTATTTT	CASSVGLLATDTQYF
.	TRBV7-9	TRBJ2-1	.	TGTGCCAGCAGCTTAATTGACCTCAATGAGCAGTTCTTC	CASSLIDLNEQFF
TRBD2	TRBV5-5	TRBJ2-1	few	TGTGCCAGCAGCGCGACTAGCGGGTATCAGAATGAGCAGTTCTTC	CASSATSGYQNEQFF
.	TRBV19	TRBJ1-5	few	TGTGCCAGTAGTATGACAGTAAGCAATCAGCTCCAGCATTTT	CASSMTVSNQLQHF
TRBD2	TRBV27	TRBJ2-4	.	TGTGCCAGCAGTTCGCCGGGACTAGCGAAAAACATTCAGTACTTC	CASSSPGLAKNIQYF
.	TRBV27	TRBJ2-5	many	TGTGCCAGCAGTTTCGGCAGCGGGGAGACCCAGTACTTC	CASSFGSGETQYF
TRBD1	TRBV10-2	TRBJ1-5	few	TGCGCCAGCAGTGACAGGGGGCGAGACCAGCCCCAGCATTTT	CASSDRGRDQPQHF
.	TRBV28	TRBJ2-1	many	TGTGCCAGCGGGAGTAGGGTCAATGAGCAGTTCTTC	CASGSRVNEQFF
TRBD1	TRBV6-1	TRBJ2-5	many	TGTGCCAGCAGTTCCCACCGGACAGGGGTCCAAGAGACCCAGTACTTC	CASSSHRTGVQETQYF
TRBD1	TRBV11-1	TRBJ2-5	.	TGTGCCAGCAGCCGTGGACAGGGGTCTGGAGAGACCCAGTACTTC	CASSRGQGSGETQYF
.	TRBV19	TRBJ1-3	.	TGTGCCAGTAGTACAACTACAGGGACTGGAAACACCATATATTTT	CASSTTTGTGNTIYF
.	TRBV3-1	TRBJ1-2	many	TGTGCCAGCAGTTTGGGGGAGGTCTATGGCTACACCTTC	CASSLGEVYGYTF
.	TRBV30	TRBJ2-7	many	TGTGCCTGGAGTGTACTACAGGACTCCTACGAGCAGTACTTC	CAWSVLQDSYEQYF
.	TRBV29-1	TRBJ2-3	many	TGCAGCGTTTTTTGGGCGAGCACAGATACGCAGTATTTT	CSVFWASTDTQYF
.	TRBV7-2	TRBJ1-5	many	TGTGCCAGCTCGGAGGGTCGCAATCAGCCCCAGCATTTT	CASSEGRNQPQHF
TRBD1	TRBV6-1	TRBJ1-2	many	TGTGCCAGCAGAAGCAACTCAGGGGGCGCCTATGGCTACACCTTC	CASRSNSGGAYGYTF
.	TRBV5-1	TRBJ2-7	.	TGCGCCAGCAGCTTGGAGGGCAGTCGCGGCAATGAGCAGTACTTC	CASSLEGSRGNEQYF
TRBD1	TRBV6-5	TRBJ1-1	many	TGTGCCAGCAGTCTGGGGGCAGGGGGCATTTCTGAAGCTTTCTTT	CASSLGAGGISEAFF
.	TRBV6-1	TRBJ1-2	few	TGTGCCAGCAGGAGTTGGGGTAACTATGGCTACACCTTC	CASRSWGNYGYTF
.	TRBV28	TRBJ1-2	many	TGTGCCAGCAGTCAAAGGGAATATGGCTACACCTTC	CASSQREYGYTF
TRBD1	TRBV5-1	TRBJ2-7	few	TGCGCCAGCAGCAAAGAATCCGGGACAGGGGGCAACGAGCAGTACTTC	CASSKESGTGGNEQYF
TRBD1	TRBV12-3/TRBV12-4	TRBJ1-2	many	TGTGCCAGCAGACCAGGGGGTGATGGCTACACCTTC	CASRPGGDGYTF
.	TRBV28	TRBJ2-7	.	TGTGCCAGCAGTTTGGGGCAGGAGACCTACGAGCAGTACTTC	CASSLGQETYEQYF
.	TRBV28	TRBJ2-1	many	TGTGCCAGCATCTCTCTAGGGGCGGGTGAGCAGTTCTTC	CASISLGAGEQFF
.	TRBV6-1	TRBJ2-2	many	TGTGCCAGCATCAGGGCACCGGTAGCCCCCGGGGAGCTGTTTTTT	CASIRAPVAPGELFF
TRBD2	TRBV5-8	TRBJ2-2	many	TGTGCCAGCAGCTTGGCCCTGGCGGGAGTGGGAACCGGGGAGCTGTTTTTT	CASSLALAGVGTGELFF
TRBD2	TRBV7-2	TRBJ2-1	many	TGTGCCAGCAGCCCGCCGGGACTAGACTACAATGAGCAGTTCTTC	CASSPPGLDYNEQFF
TRBD1	TRBV11-2	TRBJ1-2	many	TGTGCCAGCAGCCCGATCGCAGGGGGGACGACCGTTGGCTACACCTTC	CASSPIAGGTTVGYTF
.	TRBV20-1	TRBJ1-4	few	TGCAGTGCCCAGGGACCCGTAGGGGGAACAACTAATGAAAAACTGTTTTTT	CSAQGPVGGTTNEKLFF
.	TRBV3-1	TRBJ2-7	many	TGTGCCAGCAGCCAAGAAACATTGAGGAGCTCCTACGAGCAGTACTTC	CASSQETLRSSYEQYF
.	TRBV14	TRBJ2-1	.	TGTGCCAGCAGCCAAGAAGGGGGAAGCGGAAGAAACAATGAGCAGTTCTTC	CASSQEGGSGRNNEQFF